Listed here are 10 T cell receptor beta chains from one sample, sequenced in a study of blood T cell repertoires in COVID-19 (dated by TCRdb to 2020 to 2022). The library was made by the immunoSEQ multiplex PCR assay. TCRdb took this table from immuneACCESS and kept in-frame rearrangements with V and J called. Such tables lack part of the clones; where checked against another copy, unresolved V genes explain under half of the gap, and the rest is unexplained. In this sample the table shows under 70,000 clones, roughly 91% of which occur a single time. The ten largest clones represent 9.5% to 13% of the sample. Sequencing input: PBMCs or T cells enriched from blood (not recorded which). The receptor source for this set is a woman between 40 and 50 years old who had recovered from COVID-19.

This chain links TRBV2 with TRBJ2-7, with 7 bases that match TRBD1. Germline assignment: CDR1 SNHLY and CDR2 FYNNEI. V shed 5 bases and J 6 bases; nucleotides not matched to a gene: 1. The CDR3 sequence is 11 residues long. The CDR3 protein is CASSRDSEQYF. CDR3 in DNA: TGTGCCAGCAGTCGGGACAGCGAGCAGTACTTC.

This clone has only one observation. This CDR3 is CASSLAQGTGELFF. CDR3 DNA: TGCGCCAGCAGCTTGGCCCAGGGGACCGGGGAGCTGTTTTTT. The rearrangement joins TRBV5-1 to TRBJ2-2, with a weak D call TRBD1 (6 bases). This CDR3 contains 14 residues. The V gene lost 0 bases and the J gene lost 5 bases, with 8 bases spanning the gap. CDR1 SGHRS and CDR2 YFSETQ come from the germline V gene. Looking up the rest from reference TRBV5-1 and TRBJ2-2 gives the full variable domain: KAGVTQTPRYLIKTRGQQVTLSCSPISGHRSVSWYQQTPGQGLQFLFEYFSETQRNKGNFPGRFSGRQFSNSRSEMNVSTLELGDSALYLCASSLAQGTGELFFGEGSRLTVL.

V and J are TRBV19 and TRBJ2-2, with D unclear. The germline V and J ends were trimmed by 2 bases and 0 bases, with 13 bases remaining between them. Germline V gives CDR1 LNHDA, CDR2 SQIVND (reference sequence). The CDR3 is 17 residues long. CDR3 residues: CASSIPSGPTNTGELFF. The CDR3 DNA is TGTGCCAGTAGTATACCCTCGGGTCCTACGAACACCGGGGAGCTGTTTTTT.

V gene TRBV18 combines with J gene TRBJ1-3; D call uncertain. The ends were cut back, 5 bases at V and 0 bases at J, with 5 bases in the middle. The CDR3 consists of 13 residues. In germline, CDR1 is KGHSH, CDR2 LQKENI. The CDR3 sequence is CASSNSSGNTIYF. The CDR3 DNA reads TGTGCCAGCTCAAACAGCTCTGGAAACACCATATATTTT.

The chain recombines TRBV3-1 (or the pseudogene TRBV3-2) with TRBJ1-2; a possible D gene is TRBD1 (5 bases). This CDR3 is 13 amino acids long. Trimming removed 0 bases at V and 6 bases at J, with 8 bases between. Germline V lookup: CDR1 LGHDT, CDR2 YNNKEL (reference sequence). Here the CDR3 reads CASSQDPRDGYTF. For the CDR3, the DNA is TGTGCCAGCAGCCAAGACCCCAGGGATGGCTACACCTTC.

This clone came up once. This chain connects TRBV7-2 to TRBJ1-4; D gene unclear. The CDR3 extends over 14 amino acids. Per the germline V gene, CDR1 is SGHTA and CDR2 is FQGNSA. The V and J ends lost 3 bases and 8 bases respectively, with 13 bases between them. The CDR3 protein is CASSLRTAGEKLFF. The DNA of the CDR3 is TGTGCCAGCAGCTTGAGGACGGCGGGAGAAAAACTGTTTTTT.

This clone was picked up a small number of times. This chain joins TRBV2 and TRBJ1-4; D unclear. The CDR3 extends over 15 amino acids. V lost 7 bases and J 3 bases, leaving 15 bases between the germline ends. CDR1 and CDR2 (germline): SNHLY, FYNNEI. The CDR3 region has the DNA TGTGCCAGCAAGGTTCAGAGGGTACCTAATGAAAAACTGTTTTTT. Its translation: CASKVQRVPNEKLFF.

This sequence joins TRBV5-1 and TRBJ2-2, with 11 nucleotides matching TRBD2. Germline V gene sequence: CDR1 SGHRS, CDR2 YFSETQ. With 0 bases clipped from V and 6 bases from J, the junction kept 1 base outside the gene matches. CDR3 length: 15 amino acids. The CDR3 here is CASSLGLAGSGELFF. CDR3 in DNA: TGCGCCAGCAGCTTGGGACTAGCGGGGTCCGGGGAGCTGTTTTTT.

The chain links TRBV7-9 to TRBJ2-7, with TRBD2 matching 11 bases. CDR3 size: 19 residues. Trimming took 5 bases from V and 5 from J; bases not matched to a gene: 20. Germline CDR1 and CDR2: SEHNR and FQNEAQ (reference sequence). CDR3 sequence reads: CASSPGATSGAPLLDEQYF. The CDR3 DNA sequence: TGTGCCAGCAGCCCGGGGGCGACTAGCGGGGCCCCCCTTCTTGACGAGCAGTACTTC.

V usage is TRBV7-2 and J usage is TRBJ1-1; 12 bases line up with TRBD1. Trimming removed 5 bases from V and 0 bases from J; junction bases left unmatched: 13. The CDR3 totals 19 residues. Germline-derived CDR1 and CDR2 are SGHTA and FQGNSA. In DNA form, the CDR3 reads TGTGCCAGCAGCCTAGTATCCACCGGGACAGGGGGCCTGAACACTGAAGCTTTCTTT. Its protein is CASSLVSTGTGGLNTEAFF.